Listed below are T cell receptor beta chains from one sample, sequenced in a study of molecular identifiers for immune sequencing clone quantification. A single record per CDR3 protein comes from TCRdb applying MiXCR to the PCR reads. The sample lists fewer than 25,000 distinct CDR3 sequences, roughly 15% occurring once. The sample taken for sequencing was naive CD8+ T cells from blood, with Jurkat cell RNA spiked in. The source is a human donor in good health. Some libraries in this study had Jurkat cell RNA spiked in. The CDR3 runs from the conserved cysteine through the conserved F or W. A D gene is named only where the DNA matches it firmly. Some rows mark clone size as missing; the rest say once, few, many or name a class of expanded clone.

>TRBV29-1|.|TRBJ1-2|many
TGCAGCGTTGAACTTACAGGCGATTATGGCTACACCTTC
CSVELTGDYGYTF
>TRBV30|.|TRBJ2-7|many
TGTGCCTGGAGTGGGGTAAGGCCGTCCTCCTACGAGCAGTACTTC
CAWSGVRPSSYEQYF
>TRBV4-2|.|TRBJ1-1|many
TGTGCCAGCAGTCCTGGGGATTGGGCCACTGAAGCTTTCTTT
CASSPGDWATEAFF
>TRBV28|TRBD2|TRBJ2-5|many
TGTGCCAGCTTCCCCCGGGCGGACAGGGGGACTAGCGGGATGGTAGAGACCCAGTACTTC
CASFPRADRGTSGMVETQYF
>TRBV6-5|.|TRBJ1-6|many
TGTGCCAGCAGTTACAGGGGACGGTATAATTCACCCCTCCACTTT
CASSYRGRYNSPLHF
>TRBV2|TRBD1|TRBJ1-5|many
TGTGCCAGCGGGAAGGGGGCTCAGCCCCAGCATTTT
CASGKGAQPQHF
>TRBV5-6|.|TRBJ2-5|many
TGTGCCAGCAGCTTGGACAGTTCAGAGACCCAGTACTTC
CASSLDSSETQYF
>TRBV25-1|TRBD1|TRBJ1-3|many
TGTGCCAGCAGTGAGCGAAGCCCGGACAGGGGGCGAAGAAACACCATATATTTT
CASSERSPDRGRRNTIYF
>TRBV2|.|TRBJ2-1|many
TGTGCCAGCAGTGACAGTTACAATGAGCAGTTCTTC
CASSDSYNEQFF
>TRBV12-3/TRBV12-4|.|TRBJ2-5|few
TGTGCCAGCAGTTTTGTCAGCTCTCAAGAGACCCAGTACTTC
CASSFVSSQETQYF
>TRBV9|TRBD2|TRBJ2-7|many
TGTGCCAGCAGCCCGGGACTAGCGAGGATGTCCTACGAGCAGTACTTC
CASSPGLARMSYEQYF
>TRBV12-3/TRBV12-4|TRBD2|TRBJ2-3|.
TGTGCCAGCAGAATAGCGGGAGGTCAAGATACGCAGTATTTT
CASRIAGGQDTQYF
>TRBV10-3|TRBD2|TRBJ2-5|many
TGTGCCATCAGTGAGACTAGCGGGCCATACCAAGAGACCCAGTACTTC
CAISETSGPYQETQYF
>TRBV7-2|.|TRBJ1-6|many
TGTGCCAGCAGCCAGGAAGGGGATGCCTATAATTCACCCCTCCACTTT
CASSQEGDAYNSPLHF
>TRBV6-1|.|TRBJ2-7|many
TGTGCCAGCAGTGCCAAGATATACTACGAGCAGTACTTC
CASSAKIYYEQYF
>TRBV12-3/TRBV12-4|TRBD1|TRBJ2-7|many
TGTGCCAGCAGTTTCGACGACAGGGGCTACGAGCAGTACTTC
CASSFDDRGYEQYF
>TRBV4-1|TRBD2|TRBJ2-1|many
TGCGCCAGCAGCCAAGAGCCAGCGGGGGGGCCCTACAATGAGCAGTTCTTC
CASSQEPAGGPYNEQFF
>TRBV2|TRBD1|TRBJ2-3|.
TGTGCCAGTCCGGGACAGTCCTCAGATACGCAGTGTTTT
CASPGQSSDTQCF
>TRBV6-2/TRBV6-3|.|TRBJ1-4|.
TGTGCCAGCAGCCACGGCATGGATGAAAAACTGTTTTTT
CASSHGMDEKLFF
>TRBV6-2/TRBV6-3|TRBD2|TRBJ2-3|many
TGTGCCAGCAGTTCCGAGCGAGCGGGAGTACCGGATACGCAGTATTTT
CASSSERAGVPDTQYF
>TRBV19|.|TRBJ2-3|many
TGTGCCAGTAGTATGGCAGGGGGGGATACGCAGTATTTT
CASSMAGGDTQYF
>TRBV7-6|.|TRBJ1-3|many
TGTGCCAGCAGCTTAGAAGACAGCCTCTCTGGAAACACCATATATTTT
CASSLEDSLSGNTIYF
>TRBV7-9|.|TRBJ2-3|many
TGTGCCAGCAACCCGGGTACAGATACGCAGTATTTT
CASNPGTDTQYF
>TRBV4-3|.|TRBJ1-2|many
TGCGCCAGCAGCCAAGATCGGGGTTGGGACTATGGCTACACCTTC
CASSQDRGWDYGYTF
>TRBV28|TRBD2|TRBJ2-7|few
TGTGCCAGCAGGGGACTAGCGGACCCCGAGCAGTACTTC
CASRGLADPEQYF
>TRBV9|.|TRBJ2-3|many
TGTGCCAGCAGCGTAGCGCCAGATACGCAGTATTTT
CASSVAPDTQYF
>TRBV20-1|TRBD2|TRBJ2-7|many
TGCAGTGCTAGTTCTCTAGCGGGGGCCTCGTACGAGCAGTACTTC
CSASSLAGASYEQYF
>TRBV27|.|TRBJ2-3|many
TGTGCCAGCAGGATGATCGGAGATACGCAGTATTTT
CASRMIGDTQYF
>TRBV5-1|.|TRBJ2-3|many
TGCGCCAGCAGCTTGCCCGAGACAGTTTTTACTAGCACAGATACGCAGTATTTT
CASSLPETVFTSTDTQYF
>TRBV4-1|TRBD1|TRBJ1-2|medium-sized
TGCGCCAGCAGGAACCGGGACAGGGGGCCTACTAACTATGGCTACACCTTC
CASRNRDRGPTNYGYTF
>TRBV7-3|TRBD1|TRBJ2-1|many
TGTGCCAGCAGCTTAGACAGGGATCCTGGGGACAATGAGCAGTTCTTC
CASSLDRDPGDNEQFF
>TRBV30|.|TRBJ2-7|many
TGTGCCTGGAGTGCCCGGGACACCTGGTTCTACGAGCAGTACTTC
CAWSARDTWFYEQYF
>TRBV5-6|.|TRBJ2-7|many
TGTGCCAGCAGCTTTAGGCAGACTGAGTACGAGCAGTACTTC
CASSFRQTEYEQYF
>TRBV12-3/TRBV12-4|TRBD1|TRBJ1-5|many
TGTGCCAGCAGTTCCGGACAGGGAGGAAATCAGCCCCAGCATTTT
CASSSGQGGNQPQHF
>TRBV5-6|.|TRBJ2-7|many
TGTGCTAGCAGCTTGGGTTCAGGCACCTACGAGCAGTACTTC
CASSLGSGTYEQYF
>TRBV4-1|TRBD1|TRBJ2-7|.
TGCGCCAGCAGCCAAGAATCCGGGGACAGGGCCTACGAGCAGTACTTC
CASSQESGDRAYEQYF
>TRBV20-1|TRBD2|TRBJ2-2|many
TGCAGTGCCGGCCAAGGACTAGCGGCGAACACCGGGGAGCTGTTTTTT
CSAGQGLAANTGELFF
>TRBV4-3|.|TRBJ2-5|many
TGCGCCAGCAGCCCCGGTCGTGGGCAAGAGACCCAGTACTTC
CASSPGRGQETQYF
>TRBV7-2|TRBD2|TRBJ2-5|medium-sized
TGTGCCAGCAGCCCCTCTAGCGGGAGACAAGAGACCCAGTACTTC
CASSPSSGRQETQYF
>TRBV11-3|.|TRBJ2-2|many
TGTGCCAGCAGAGACCGCGGGGCAGGAGCGAACACCGGGGAGCTGTTTTTT
CASRDRGAGANTGELFF
>TRBV11-2|.|TRBJ2-3|many
TGTGCCAGCAGCTTAGATCTGGGCAGCACAGATACGCAGTATTTT
CASSLDLGSTDTQYF
>TRBV11-2|.|TRBJ2-7|many
TGTGCCAGCAGCTTGTTAGCGGCCTCCTACGAGCAGTACTTC
CASSLLAASYEQYF
>TRBV12-3/TRBV12-4|.|TRBJ2-5|many
TGTGCCAGCAGTTTACTAGTCCGACAAGAGACCCAGTACTTC
CASSLLVRQETQYF
>TRBV19|.|TRBJ2-7|many
TGTGCCAGTAGTCCGGGCCCTAGCTACGAGCAGTACTTC
CASSPGPSYEQYF
>TRBV5-1|.|TRBJ1-1|many
TGCGCCAGCAGTATTGGGACAAGTATGAACACTGAAGCTTTCTTT
CASSIGTSMNTEAFF